Listed below are T cell receptor beta chains from one sample, sequenced in a study of naive CD8 T cells in extremely preterm neonates. Sequencing used immunoSEQ multiplex PCR; TCRdb keeps in-frame clones, though not all of them. The sample lists roughly 5,000 clones; around 97% were seen once. Source material: naive CD8+ T cells from cord blood. The receptors derive from a newborn in good health. Each CDR3 is given with its conserved first and last residue. The order of the fields is D gene, CDR3 length, J gene, V gene, clone size, CDR3 protein, CDR3 DNA. The D gene is left open where the match is weak. Clone size is not always given. Where it is, it says once, few, many or a class for expanded clones.

>TRBD2|14|TRBJ2-1|TRBV29-1|.
CSVESGKRGQEQFF
TGCAGCGTTGAGTCTGGCAAGCGGGGGCAAGAGCAGTTCTTC
>.|15|TRBJ1-4|TRBV7-2|.
CASSFTGTLNEKLFF
TGTGCCAGCAGCTTCACAGGGACCCTTAATGAAAAACTGTTTTTT
>TRBD2|15|TRBJ2-3|TRBV7-6|.
CASSFSGGGTDTQYF
TGCGCCAGCAGCTTTAGCGGGGGGGGCACAGATACGCAGTATTTT
>TRBD2|12|TRBJ2-7|TRBV2|.
CASSSGSYEQYF
TGTGCCAGCAGTAGCGGGAGCTACGAGCAGTACTTC
>TRBD2|18|TRBJ2-7|TRBV13|.
CASSSPTDYPAGGPEQYF
TGTGCCAGCAGCTCCCCCACCGACTATCCAGCGGGGGGACCCGAGCAGTACTTC
>TRBD2|14|TRBJ2-1|TRBV6-6|.
CASSIAGGNNEQFF
TGTGCCAGCAGTATAGCGGGAGGCAACAATGAGCAGTTCTTC
>TRBD2|15|TRBJ2-7|TRBV6-1|.
CASSELSGSSYEQYF
TGTGCCAGCAGTGAATTGAGCGGGAGTTCCTACGAGCAGTACTTC
>TRBD2|16|TRBJ2-3|TRBV7-6|.
CASSLGHGGATDTQYF
TGTGCCAGCAGCTTAGGACACGGGGGGGCCACAGATACGCAGTATTTT
>.|12|TRBJ2-7|TRBV11-2|.
CASSFAGYEQYF
TGTGCCAGCAGCTTTGCGGGCTACGAGCAGTACTTC
>.|12|TRBJ2-2|TRBV19|.
CASSISAGELFF
TGTGCCAGTAGTATATCGGCCGGGGAGCTGTTTTTT
>.|17|TRBJ2-1|TRBV19|.
CASSILSGLALYNEQFF
TGTGCCAGTAGTATTCTTTCCGGGCTAGCGCTATACAATGAGCAGTTCTTC
>TRBD1|15|TRBJ1-6|TRBV19|.
CASSNRGHYNSPLHF
TGTGCCAGTAGCAACAGGGGACACTATAATTCACCCCTCCACTTT
>.|14|TRBJ1-2|TRBV7-9|.
CASSLGTANYGYTF
TGTGCCAGCAGCTTAGGAACGGCTAACTATGGCTACACCTTC
>TRBD2|13|TRBJ2-1|TRBV5-8|.
CASKGLAYNEQFF
TGTGCCAGCAAGGGACTAGCGTACAATGAGCAGTTCTTC
>TRBD1|14|TRBJ2-1|TRBV9|.
CASSGRGIYNEQFF
TGTGCCAGCAGCGGCAGGGGGATCTACAATGAGCAGTTCTTC
>TRBD2|15|TRBJ2-1|TRBV4-3|.
CASSQVVAGYNEQFF
TGCGCCAGCAGCCAAGTCGTAGCGGGGTACAATGAGCAGTTCTTC
>.|14|TRBJ1-5|TRBV11-2|.
CASSLGRGNQPQHF
TGTGCCAGCAGCTTAGGGAGGGGCAATCAGCCCCAGCATTTT
>.|12|TRBJ1-5|TRBV28|.
CASSLGSQPQHF
TGTGCCAGCAGTTTAGGTAGTCAGCCCCAGCATTTT
>TRBD2|13|TRBJ2-5|TRBV2|.
CASSRTSQETQYF
TGTGCCAGCAGCCGGACTAGCCAAGAGACCCAGTACTTC
>TRBD1|13|TRBJ1-2|TRBV4-1|.
CASSQTGGYGYTF
TGCGCCAGCAGCCAGACAGGGGGCTATGGCTACACCTTC
>.|13|TRBJ2-2|TRBV10-3|.
CATGYQGSGELFF
TGTGCCACGGGTTATCAGGGGTCCGGGGAGCTGTTTTTT
>.|14|TRBJ2-2|TRBV25-1|.
CASRRDSNTGELFF
TGTGCCAGCAGGAGGGATAGTAACACCGGGGAGCTGTTTTTT
>TRBD2|14|TRBJ2-7|TRBV4-3|once
CASSQDGRAYEQYF
TGCGCCAGCAGCCAGGACGGGAGGGCCTACGAGCAGTACTTC
>.|12|TRBJ2-1|TRBV9|.
CASSVEGDEQFF
TGTGCCAGCAGCGTAGAGGGGGATGAGCAGTTCTTC
>.|13|TRBJ1-2|TRBV6-5|.
CASSYRVNYGYTF
TGTGCCAGCAGTTACCGGGTAAACTATGGCTACACCTTC
>.|17|TRBJ1-1|TRBV4-1|once
CASSQDGDTSSLTEAFF
TGCGCCAGCAGCCAAGATGGGGACACCTCCTCACTCACTGAAGCTTTCTTT
>TRBD1|17|TRBJ1-1|TRBV9|.
CASSVATSGTGDTEAFF
TGTGCCAGCAGCGTAGCTACCAGCGGGACAGGGGACACTGAAGCTTTCTTT
>.|12|TRBJ2-7|TRBV6-1|.
CASTGEAYEQYF
TGTGCCAGCACCGGGGAGGCCTACGAGCAGTACTTC
>.|12|TRBJ2-7|TRBV28|.
CASSLQSYEQYF
TGTGCCAGCAGTTTACAATCCTACGAGCAGTACTTC
>TRBD1|18|TRBJ1-4|TRBV4-3|once
CASSQLDRVQATNEKLFF
TGCGCCAGCAGCCAACTCGACAGGGTTCAGGCAACTAATGAAAAACTGTTTTTT
>TRBD2|18|TRBJ2-7|TRBV15|.
CATSRPLGSGRISYEQYF
TGTGCCACCAGCAGACCCCTGGGTAGCGGGAGGATTTCCTACGAGCAGTACTTC
>TRBD2|15|TRBJ2-2|TRBV11-2|.
CASKGTSGVTGELFF
TGTGCCAGCAAGGGGACTAGCGGTGTTACCGGGGAGCTGTTTTTT
>TRBD1|11|TRBJ2-7|TRBV7-9|.
CASRQGYEQYF
TGTGCCAGCAGACAGGGGTACGAGCAGTACTTC
>TRBD2|15|TRBJ2-7|TRBV5-5|.
CASNLGGGAFYEQYF
TGTGCCAGCAATCTCGGCGGGGGGGCCTTCTACGAGCAGTACTTC
>.|15|TRBJ1-3|TRBV7-6|.
CASSLAGAPGNTIYF
TGTGCCAGCAGCTTAGCAGGGGCGCCTGGAAACACCATATATTTT
>TRBD1|17|TRBJ1-4|TRBV5-1|.
CASRGQGAQGLNEKLFF
TGCGCCAGCAGGGGACAGGGGGCCCAGGGGCTTAATGAAAAACTGTTTTTT
>TRBD1|16|TRBJ2-1|TRBV18|once
CASSPTGRQGDNEQFF
TGTGCCAGCTCACCTACGGGGCGACAGGGGGACAATGAGCAGTTCTTC
>.|13|TRBJ2-1|TRBV4-3|.
CASSSLGGNEQFF
TGCGCCAGCAGCTCTCTCGGTGGCAATGAGCAGTTCTTC
>.|13|TRBJ1-2|TRBV6-5|.
CASSNGGAQGYTF
TGTGCCAGCAGTAATGGGGGGGCGCAGGGCTACACCTTC